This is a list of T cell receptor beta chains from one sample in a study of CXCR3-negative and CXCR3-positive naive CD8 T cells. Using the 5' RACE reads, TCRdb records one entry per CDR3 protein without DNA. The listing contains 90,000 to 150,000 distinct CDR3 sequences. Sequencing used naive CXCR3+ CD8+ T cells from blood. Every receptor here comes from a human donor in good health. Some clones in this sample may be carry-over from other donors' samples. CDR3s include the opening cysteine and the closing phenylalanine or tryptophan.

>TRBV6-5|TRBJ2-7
CASSLTGDGDEQYF
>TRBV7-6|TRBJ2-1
CASSLGGDGREEQFF
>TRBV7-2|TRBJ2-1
CASSDRQGGSYNEQFF
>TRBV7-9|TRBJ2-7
CASSFTGVPYEQYF
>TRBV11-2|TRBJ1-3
CASSFPGRSSGNTIYF
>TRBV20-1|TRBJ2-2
CSAGTGGPNTGELFF
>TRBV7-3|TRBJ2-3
CASSLPTSGGLEDTQYF
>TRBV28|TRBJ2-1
CASRNPGTGFGEQYF
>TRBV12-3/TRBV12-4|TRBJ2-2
CASSFNRGVSGELFF
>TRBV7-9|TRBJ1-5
CASSPAIGVGSNQPQHF
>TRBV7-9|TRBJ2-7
CASSLVGRTDYEQYF
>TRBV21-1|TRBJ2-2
CASSKGGLVTGELFF
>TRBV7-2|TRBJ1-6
CASSLVDSSYNSPLHF
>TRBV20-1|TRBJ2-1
CSASGPLVGSSNEQFF
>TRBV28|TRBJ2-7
CASSDRISSYEQYF
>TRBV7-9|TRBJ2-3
CASSLDPSGTARTDTQYF
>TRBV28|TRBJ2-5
CASSSGPGTGQETQYF
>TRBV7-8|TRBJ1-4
CASSLARANEKLFF
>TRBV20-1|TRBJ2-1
CSAETSGLYPSSYNEQFF
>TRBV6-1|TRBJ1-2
CASSDHRTNYGYTF
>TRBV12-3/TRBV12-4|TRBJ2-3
CASSPTSGGDTQYF
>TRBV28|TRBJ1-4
CASSLLGGDEKLFF
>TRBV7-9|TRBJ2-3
CASSFPSGDTTDTQYF
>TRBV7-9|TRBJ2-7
CASSPWTGTTYEQYF
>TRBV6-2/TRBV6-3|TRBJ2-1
CASSYGQGALREQFF
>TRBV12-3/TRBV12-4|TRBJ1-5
CASGVGGNVVNQPQHF
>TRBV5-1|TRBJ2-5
CASSLAGAETQYF
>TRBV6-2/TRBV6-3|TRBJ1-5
CASRQGVEQPQHF
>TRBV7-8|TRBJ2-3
CASSSRPRPDTQYF
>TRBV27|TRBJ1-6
CASSLTGTGNSPLHF
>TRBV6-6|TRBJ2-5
CASSYSRDYRETQYF
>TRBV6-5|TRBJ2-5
CASRSSGGETQYF
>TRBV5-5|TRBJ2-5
CASSPERTSRVRLETQYF
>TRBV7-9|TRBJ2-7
CASSAGQGNEQYF
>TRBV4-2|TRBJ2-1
CASSQVSGGANEQFF
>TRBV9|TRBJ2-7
CASSVEAGRNYEQYF
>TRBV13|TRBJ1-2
CASSFFRQSYGDTF
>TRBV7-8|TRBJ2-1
CASSFYRTGKGEQFF
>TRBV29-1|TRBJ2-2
CSVPGSGVTGELFF
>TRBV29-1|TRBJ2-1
CSVEGASGSYNEQFF
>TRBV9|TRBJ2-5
CASSPGTPSETQYF
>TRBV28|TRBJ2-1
CASSVTNEQFF
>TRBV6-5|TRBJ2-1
CASSTSGGYNEQFF
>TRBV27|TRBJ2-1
CASSSLAGPYNEQFF
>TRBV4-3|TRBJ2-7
CASSQDRALEQYF
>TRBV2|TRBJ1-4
CASSEHGTGEKLFF
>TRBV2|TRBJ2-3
CASRGTGTSTDTQYF
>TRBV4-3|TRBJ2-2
CASSRAEGGTGELFF
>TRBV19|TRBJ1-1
CASSMLAAAEAFF
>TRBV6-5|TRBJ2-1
CASSYGRPGTSGDEQFF
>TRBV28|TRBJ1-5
CASSSEGGSILSNQPQHF
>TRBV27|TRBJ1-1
CASSNRQGVYTEAFF
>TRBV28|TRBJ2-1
CASRGLSSYNEQFF
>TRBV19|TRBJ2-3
CASSLDGGGITDTQYF
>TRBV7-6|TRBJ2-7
CASSPQTGTGDEQYF
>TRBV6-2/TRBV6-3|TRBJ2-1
CASSPGGDYRIF
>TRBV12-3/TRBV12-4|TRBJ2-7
CASSFDSPGIQQYF